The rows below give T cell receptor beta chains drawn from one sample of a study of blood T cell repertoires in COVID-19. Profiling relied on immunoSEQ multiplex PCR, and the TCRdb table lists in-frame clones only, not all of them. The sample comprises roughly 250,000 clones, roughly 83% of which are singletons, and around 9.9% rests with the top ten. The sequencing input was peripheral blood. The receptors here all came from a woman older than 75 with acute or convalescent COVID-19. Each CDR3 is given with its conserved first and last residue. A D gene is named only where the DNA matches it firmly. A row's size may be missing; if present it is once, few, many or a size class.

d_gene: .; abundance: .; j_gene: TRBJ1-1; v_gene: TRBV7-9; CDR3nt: TGTGCCAGCAGCTCTAACAGGGCCCTGGGCGACACTGAAGCTTTCTTT; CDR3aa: CASSSNRALGDTEAFF
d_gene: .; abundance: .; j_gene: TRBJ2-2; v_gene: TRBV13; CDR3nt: TGTGCCAGCAGCTACAGGTTGGACACCGGGGAGCTGTTTTTT; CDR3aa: CASSYRLDTGELFF
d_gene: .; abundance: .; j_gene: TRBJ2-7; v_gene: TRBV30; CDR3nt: TGTGCCTGGAGGGACTCAGGCTACGAGCAGTACTTC; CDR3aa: CAWRDSGYEQYF
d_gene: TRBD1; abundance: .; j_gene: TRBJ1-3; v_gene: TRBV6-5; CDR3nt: TGTGCCAGCAGTCCTGGGACAGGTGGAAACACCATATATTTT; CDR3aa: CASSPGTGGNTIYF
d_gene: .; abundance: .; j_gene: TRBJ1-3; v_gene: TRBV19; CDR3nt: TGTGCCAGTACGCCGGGAAGCTCTGGAAACACCATATATTTT; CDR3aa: CASTPGSSGNTIYF
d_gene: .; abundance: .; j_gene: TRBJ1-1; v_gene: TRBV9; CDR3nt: TGTGCCAGCAGCCCCGGCAGACTTATGAACACTGAAGCTTTCTTT; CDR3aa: CASSPGRLMNTEAFF
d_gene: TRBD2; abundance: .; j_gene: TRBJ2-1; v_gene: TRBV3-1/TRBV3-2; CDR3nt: TGTGCCAGCAGCCAGGCTGTTCCGGGACTAGCGGAGAGCTCCTACAATGAGCAGTTCTTC; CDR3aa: CASSQAVPGLAESSYNEQFF
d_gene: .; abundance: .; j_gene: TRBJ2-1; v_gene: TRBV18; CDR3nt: TGTGCCAGCTCACCCCCCCCGGGGTACAATGAGCAGTTCTTC; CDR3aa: CASSPPPGYNEQFF
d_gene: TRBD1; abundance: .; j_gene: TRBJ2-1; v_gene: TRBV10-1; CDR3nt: TGCGCCAGCAGTGAGTCCCCCAGCCGGGACAGGCCCTACAATGAGCAGTTCTTC; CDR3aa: CASSESPSRDRPYNEQFF
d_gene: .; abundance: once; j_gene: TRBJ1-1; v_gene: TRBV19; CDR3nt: TGTGCCAGTAGTCCCAGCGGGACAAATATCCTGAACACTGAAGCTTTCTTT; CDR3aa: CASSPSGTNILNTEAFF
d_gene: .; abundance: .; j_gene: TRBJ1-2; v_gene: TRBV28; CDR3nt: TGTGCCAGCAGTTTATCACGGGTCTCTAACTATGGCTACACCTTC; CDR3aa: CASSLSRVSNYGYTF
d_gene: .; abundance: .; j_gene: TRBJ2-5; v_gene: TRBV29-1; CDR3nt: TGCAGCGTTCGACAGCCCCAAGAGACCCAGTACTTC; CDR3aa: CSVRQPQETQYF
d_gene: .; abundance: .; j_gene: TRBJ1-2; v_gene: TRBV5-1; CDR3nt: TGCGCCAGCAGCTTTGATGGAGGACTGAGTGGCTACACCTTC; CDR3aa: CASSFDGGLSGYTF
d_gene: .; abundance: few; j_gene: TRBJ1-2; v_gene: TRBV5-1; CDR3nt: TGCGCCAGCAGCTTGGACGGGGGTAGTGGCTACACCTTC; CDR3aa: CASSLDGGSGYTF
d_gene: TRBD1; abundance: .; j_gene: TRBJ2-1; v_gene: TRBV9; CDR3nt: TGTGCCAGCAGTGTAGACAGGGGATCCTACAATGAGCAGTTCTTC; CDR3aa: CASSVDRGSYNEQFF
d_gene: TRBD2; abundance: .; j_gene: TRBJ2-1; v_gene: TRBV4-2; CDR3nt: TGTGCCAGCAGCCAAGAAGCGGCTAGCGGGCGTAGCTCCTACAATGAGCAGTTCTTC; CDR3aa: CASSQEAASGRSSYNEQFF